This passage covers 10 T cell receptor beta chains from one sample sequenced in a study of blood T cell repertoires in COVID-19. TCRdb keeps only in-frame clones here, not all; method: immunoSEQ multiplex PCR. The repertoire consists of a few hundred thousand clones, with roughly four fifths occurring once and the leading ten covering approximately 4.7%. Sequenced material: PBMCs or T cells enriched from blood (not recorded which). The origin of the receptors is a woman in her 50s who had recovered from COVID-19.

The chain recombines TRBV6-5 with TRBJ1-5; 8 positions agree with TRBD1. Germline-derived CDR1 and CDR2 are MNHEY and SVGAGI. The V gene end was trimmed by 7 bases and the J gene end by 9 bases; junction bases not matched to a gene: 8. CDR3 length: 13 amino acids. In nucleotides, the CDR3 is TGTGCCAGCACCAAGGACAGGGCCGGGCCCCAGCATTTT. The encoded protein is CASTKDRAGPQHF.

The chain has TRBV4-1 and TRBJ1-2; D not certain. CDR1 and CDR2 (germline): MGHRA, YSYEKL. This CDR3 region has 14 residues. V was pared by 0 bases and J by 8 bases, with 13 bases between. The CDR3 loop reads CASSQDPSGYGYTF. The CDR3 coding sequence is TGCGCCAGCAGCCAAGATCCTTCGGGGTACGGCTACACCTTC.

This chain links TRBV5-1 with TRBJ1-1; the match to TRBD1 covers 8 bases. This CDR3 is built from 15 residues. Germline assignment: CDR1 SGHRS and CDR2 YFSETQ. Trimming cost V 4 bases and J 6 bases; bases outside gene matches: 11. In DNA form, the CDR3 reads TGCGCCAGCAGCACCTTAAGCGGACAGGGCGCTGAAGCTTTCTTT. It encodes CASSTLSGQGAEAFF.

The chain joins TRBV5-1 to TRBJ2-7, with 15 positions matching TRBD2. Germline CDR1 SGHRS, CDR2 YFSETQ. With V trimmed by 4 bases and J by 4 bases, 3 bases remained unmatched. The length of the CDR3 is 15 residues. The CDR3 protein is CASSAGTSGRYEQYF. CDR3 coding DNA: TGCGCCAGCAGCGCGGGGACTAGCGGGAGGTACGAGCAGTACTTC.

The chain employs TRBV24-1 and TRBJ1-2; 9 bases fit TRBD1. This CDR3 comprises 14 residues. Germline V gene data show CDR1 as KGHDR and CDR2 as SFDVKD. V shed 3 bases, J shed 5 bases, and the junction held 3 bases outside the gene matches. The CDR3 nucleotides are TGTGCCACCAGTGATAGGGACAGGGAGTATGGCTACACCTTC. This gives the protein CATSDRDREYGYTF.

The chain carries TRBV5-4 and TRBJ2-1; the match to TRBD1 covers 8 bases. The germline V gene has CDR1 SGHNT and CDR2 YYREEE (reference sequence). With V trimmed by 0 bases and J by 9 bases, 11 bases remained unmatched. The CDR3 is 16 amino acids. DNA for the CDR3: TGTGCCAGCAGCTTGGGACAGGGGCTAGTGATTGGTGAGCAGTTCTTC. Its translation is CASSLGQGLVIGEQFF.

The J gene is TRBJ2-6, the V gene TRBV6-5, with D possibly being TRBD1 (6 bases). The CDR3 runs 13 residues. Germline assignment: CDR1 MNHEY and CDR2 SVGAGI. V gave up 11 bases and J gave up 0 bases, with 8 bases separating them. CDR3 sequence reads: CAGQFSGANVLTF. In nucleotides, the CDR3 is TGTGCCGGACAGTTCTCTGGGGCCAACGTCCTGACTTTC.

This chain joins TRBV27 and TRBJ1-2; tentatively, D is TRBD1 (5 bases). Germline CDR1 reads MNHEY; CDR2 reads SMNVEV (reference sequence). The CDR3 runs 12 residues. V lost 10 bases, J lost 8 bases, and 17 bases lay in between. The CDR3 loop reads CATRGANEGYTF. The CDR3 DNA is TGTGCCACCAGAGGGGCAAACGAGGGCTACACCTTC.

This chain uses TRBV7-9 with TRBJ2-5; D is possibly TRBD2 (5 bases). V was shortened by 4 bases and J by 3 bases, with 18 bases between the two germline ends. The CDR3 length is 16 residues. Germline loops: CDR1 SEHNR, CDR2 FQNEAQ (reference sequence). The CDR3 protein is CASSSTASLTKETQYF. CDR3 DNA: TGTGCCAGCAGCTCGACGGCTAGTCTGACTAAAGAGACCCAGTACTTC.

The V gene is TRBV4-2, the J gene TRBJ2-3; tentative D call: TRBD1 (6 bases). V lost 4 bases and J 2 bases, leaving 10 bases between the germline ends. Looked up from germline, CDR1 is LGHNA and CDR2 is YNFKEQ. The CDR3 covers 14 residues. The CDR3 region has the DNA TGTGCCAGCAGCCTCGACAGGTCCACAGATACGCAGTATTTT. Translating it yields CASSLDRSTDTQYF.